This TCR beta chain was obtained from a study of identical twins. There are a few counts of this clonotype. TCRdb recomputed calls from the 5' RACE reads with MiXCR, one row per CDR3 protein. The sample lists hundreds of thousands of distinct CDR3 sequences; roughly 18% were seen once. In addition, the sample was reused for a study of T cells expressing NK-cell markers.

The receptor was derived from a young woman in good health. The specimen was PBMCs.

CDR3 amino acids: CATSSRGLGDEAFF. The CDR3 nucleotides are TGTGCCACCAGCAGCAGGGGACTGGGTGATGAAGCTTTCTTT. The chain couples TRBV15 to TRBJ1-1, with a possible D match to TRBD1 (6 bases). Germline CDR1 and CDR2: LNHNV and YYDKDF (reference sequence). The CDR3 consists of 14 residues. V was shortened by 3 bases and J by 7 bases, with 15 bases between the two germline ends.